This T cell receptor (beta chain) was sequenced for a study of blood T cell repertoires in COVID-19. Across the study: T cells, B-cell-depleted T cells, or PBMCs supplied cDNA or gDNA.

Authors' processing steps: Using reference gene primer amplification, nucleated cell counts were estimated. This table comes from immunoSEQ multiplex PCR, and its TCRdb copy is limited to in-frame clones, with some not included. For V, J and clone size, that table is used; D and trimming come from the DNA. The profile shows about 200,000 clones, just under 85% of them singletons. The CDR3 is 15 residues long. Germline V lookup: CDR1 LGHDT, CDR2 YNNKEL (reference sequence). V was shortened by 0 bases and J by 6 bases, with 14 bases between the two germline ends. Seattle's cohort entered during active infection and was followed longitudinally.

The TCR comes from a man between 60 and 70 years old with COVID-19, enrolled during active disease. The sequencing sample was made of peripheral blood. This chain uses TRBV3-1 (or the pseudogene TRBV3-2) with TRBJ1-1, with D possibly TRBD1 on 5 matching bases. Here the CDR3 reads CASSQEMRQGSEAFF. CDR3 coding DNA: TGTGCCAGCAGCCAAGAGATGAGGCAGGGCTCTGAAGCTTTCTTT.